This T cell receptor (beta chain) was found in a study of long-term antiretroviral therapy in people with HIV. At least one PBMC sample before ART and at least two after were required. Running of the v3.0 immunoSEQ assay took place at survey level. Repertoires were generated with immunoSEQ multiplex PCR, while TCRdb's copy carries only in-frame clones and drops some. The sample holds tens of thousands of clones; over 80% are singletons and the top ten take around 10%. To note about this clone: Its specificity is unknown.

Germline CDR1 is MDHEN and CDR2 is SYDVKM. V was shortened by 3 bases and J by 1 base, with 11 bases between the two germline ends. The CDR3 contains 15 residues. Findings and caveats of the study: HIV repertoires had narrower CDR3 length ranges than controls. Dominating the repertoire at all time points were the clones that expanded before ART.

The input for sequencing was unsorted PBMCs, taken almost 2.9 years after starting antiretroviral therapy. The TCR comes from a man aged 25 to 40 with HIV. This chain uses TRBV28 with TRBJ2-3; D call uncertain. In DNA, the CDR3 is TGTGCCAGCAGTTTGGGCGATCAGGGCACAGATACGCAGTATTTT. This sequence encodes CASSLGDQGTDTQYF.